The T cell receptor (beta chain) under discussion was sequenced for a study of CD8+CD57+ T cells in acquired aplastic anemia. Study as a whole: On average, sorted CD4+ and CD8+ cells gave roughly 2.9 ug of DNA. Average CD4+ read depth in healthy donors was about 10.8 million reads. Study conclusions and caveats: Patients did not significantly differ from controls in CD8+ Simpson's diversity. Patients and controls shared some 30 CD8+ CDR3 sequences.

Comment on this clonotype: The antigen is unknown.

The CDR3 is 14 residues long. V trimming: 5 bases; J trimming: 2 bases; junction bases outside the gene matches: 4. Looked up from germline, CDR1 is SGHNT and CDR2 is YENEEA. Profiling of TCR beta VDJ combinations and CDR3 sequences used genomic DNA as template. TCRdb used MiXCR to reprocess the reads, holding one entry per CDR3 protein. Of around 400,000 distinct CDR3 sequences in the sample, around 72% were seen once. Sequences were obtained from sorted CD4+, CD8+, or CD8+CD57+ T cells (not recorded which) from PBMCs. The chain links TRBV11-3 to TRBJ2-3, with TRBD1 matching 7 bases. The receptor's source is a human donor in good health, serving as a control. The CDR3 loop reads CASSATGPTDTQYF. The CDR3 nucleotides read TGTGCCAGCAGCGCGACAGGGCCCACAGATACGCAGTATTTT.